The 15 T cell receptor beta chains listed next were all sequenced from one sample in a study of blood T cell repertoires in COVID-19. Profiling relied on immunoSEQ multiplex PCR, and the TCRdb table lists in-frame clones only, not all of them. The sample has some 200,000 clones, 60% to 85% seen once. Source material: peripheral blood. The receptors originated from a woman in her seventies with acute or convalescent COVID-19.

The V call is TRBV5-1, the J call TRBJ2-5; 11 bases fit TRBD2. The V gene end was trimmed by 0 bases and the J gene end by 4 bases; junction bases not matched to a gene: 2. Germline CDR1 SGHRS, CDR2 YFSETQ. This CDR3 is 15 amino acids long. This CDR3 is CASSLGLAGRETQYF. In DNA form, the CDR3 reads TGCGCCAGCAGCTTGGGACTAGCGGGGAGAGAGACCCAGTACTTC.

The rearrangement links TRBV2 to TRBJ2-7, with D possibly TRBD1 on 6 matching bases. Germline assignment: CDR1 SNHLY and CDR2 FYNNEI. With 4 bases removed from V and 3 bases from J, the gap between germline ends came to 13 bases. The CDR3 runs 14 residues. CDR3: CASSGTEWGYEQYF. The CDR3 DNA follows: TGTGCCAGCAGTGGGACAGAGTGGGGCTACGAGCAGTACTTC.

V gene TRBV3-1 (or the pseudogene TRBV3-2) combines with J gene TRBJ2-3, with a weak D call TRBD1 (6 bases). Germline CDR1 is LGHDT and CDR2 is YNNKEL (reference sequence). The CDR3 contains 15 residues. V was cut by 7 bases and J by 3 bases, with 17 bases left in between. CDR3 amino acids: CASTDGQLRTDTQYF. DNA for the CDR3: TGTGCCAGCACCGATGGACAGCTAAGGACAGATACGCAGTATTTT.

V and J are TRBV6-5 and TRBJ2-1, with TRBD1 as a possible D gene (5 bases). V lost 7 bases to trimming and J lost 1 base, with 11 bases between them. This CDR3 is 14 amino acids long. Per germline, CDR1 MNHEY and CDR2 SVGAGI. This CDR3 reads CASTSGISYNEQFF. The CDR3 nucleotides read TGTGCCAGCACCTCAGGGATTTCCTACAATGAGCAGTTCTTC.

The rearrangement joins TRBV5-8 to TRBJ1-4; TRBD1 aligns across 9 bases. Germline CDR1 and CDR2: SGHTS and YDEGEE. V lost 4 bases, J lost 8 bases, and 15 bases stayed unmatched. This CDR3 contains 17 residues. This CDR3 is CASSPGTGNPISEKLFF. In DNA, the CDR3 is TGTGCCAGCAGCCCCGGGACAGGGAACCCCATAAGCGAAAAACTGTTTTTT.

V usage is TRBV5-1 and J usage is TRBJ2-1; D gene uncertain. V shed 4 bases and J shed 2 bases, with 4 bases lying between them. The V gene's germline CDR1 is SGHRS and CDR2 YFSETQ. The CDR3 is 12 residues long. CDR3 residues: CASSLAYNEQFF. The CDR3 bases are TGCGCCAGCAGCCTCGCCTACAATGAGCAGTTCTTC.

The rearrangement joins TRBV7-2 to TRBJ2-3, with D possibly matching TRBD2 (6 bases). Germline V lookup: CDR1 SGHTA, CDR2 FQGNSA. This CDR3 is 16 amino acids long. The ends were cut back, 1 base at V and 4 bases at J, with 15 bases in the middle. This CDR3 reads CASSLVGLRGADTQYF. CDR3 nucleotides: TGTGCCAGCAGCTTAGTTGGACTAAGAGGGGCAGATACGCAGTATTTT.

The count of this clone is one. The V and J genes are TRBV3-1 (or the pseudogene TRBV3-2) and TRBJ2-3; tentative D call: TRBD2 (5 bases). V lost 4 bases, J lost 6 bases, and 11 bases lay in between. The CDR3 has 13 amino acids. Germline V lookup: CDR1 LGHDT, CDR2 YNNKEL (reference sequence). This CDR3 reads CASSRRRADTQYF. The CDR3, as DNA: TGTGCCAGCAGCCGGCGGCGGGCGGATACGCAGTATTTT.

The chain links TRBV27 to TRBJ2-5, with D maybe TRBD1 (6 bases). The V end was cut by 2 bases, the J end by 9 bases, with 10 bases between. The V gene's germline CDR1 is MNHEY and CDR2 SMNVEV (reference sequence). CDR3 length: 12 amino acids. CDR3 region: CASSLVQGPQYF. Written as DNA, the CDR3 is TGTGCCAGCAGTTTAGTACAGGGTCCCCAGTACTTC.

The chain recombines TRBV29-1 with TRBJ2-7, with a tentative D call TRBD2 (6 bases). The V end was cut by 6 bases, the J end by 0 bases, with 15 bases between. The CDR3 runs to 14 residues. Germline V gene data show CDR1 as SQVTM and CDR2 as ANQGSEA. CDR3 region: CSVRGRVSSYEQYF. In DNA, the CDR3 is TGCAGCGTGCGGGGAAGGGTTAGCTCCTACGAGCAGTACTTC.

The rearrangement uses TRBV11-2 and TRBJ2-3, with D perhaps TRBD1 (5 bases). The CDR3 totals 16 residues. CDR1 is SGHAT, CDR2 FQNNGV, per germline. The V gene lost 0 bases and the J gene lost 2 bases, with 12 bases spanning the gap. The CDR3 DNA reads as TGTGCCAGCAGCTTAGATACGGCAGGGTCCACAGATACGCAGTATTTT. Translation: CASSLDTAGSTDTQYF.

This rearrangement joins TRBV6-6 to TRBJ1-1; D gene unclear. Germline V CDR1 and CDR2: MNHNY, SVGAGI (reference sequence). This CDR3 is built from 12 residues. V gave up 6 bases and J gave up 6 bases, with 11 bases separating them. The CDR3, as DNA: TGTGCCAGCAGCCCACATGGTTCTGAAGCTTTCTTT. It encodes CASSPHGSEAFF.

The chain links TRBV24-1 to TRBJ2-5; 7 bases fit TRBD2. Trimming took 1 base from V and 9 from J; bases not matched to a gene: 7. Germline values: CDR1 KGHDR, CDR2 SFDVKD. The CDR3 consists of 14 residues. The CDR3 DNA reads TGTGCCACCAGTGATTTCCGGGACCGGGGGGCCCAGTACTTC. Translated: CATSDFRDRGAQYF.

The V gene is TRBV30, the J gene TRBJ2-1; 8 bases agree with TRBD1. Germline assignment: CDR1 GTSNPN and CDR2 SVGIG (reference sequence). CDR3 length equals 15 residues. Trimming at V came to 0 bases and at J to 8 bases, leaving 9 bases not matched to a gene. CDR3: CAWSVGRGHIDEQFF. Written as DNA, the CDR3 is TGTGCCTGGAGTGTAGGCAGGGGGCATATTGATGAGCAGTTCTTC.

The rearrangement links TRBV6-5 to TRBJ1-3; D may be TRBD1 (6 bases). The germline gives CDR1 MNHEY, CDR2 SVGAGI. V lost 6 bases and J 0 bases, leaving 6 bases between the germline ends. The CDR3 length is 13 residues. The CDR3 region has the DNA TGTGCCAGCAGGGACAGCTCTGGAAACACCATATATTTT. Amino acids: CASRDSSGNTIYF.